The 20 T cell receptor beta chains in this list originate from one sample, sequenced in a study of a mutant IDH1 vaccine in newly diagnosed glioma. Time point indicated: week 35, safety follow-up. Doses of 300 ug of mutant IDH1 20-mer peptide were given with topical imiquimod. Their cognate antigens are unknown. The method was immunoSEQ multiplex PCR; TCRdb's version includes in-frame clones alone and lacks a portion of them. The table includes 68,000 or so clones, approximately 81% detected once. The sample consisted of PBMCs, taken from a glioma patient whose treatment included an IDH1 peptide vaccine. These receptors were collected from a man aged 18 to 30 with glioma.

This clone was counted a single time. V is TRBV6-5 and J is TRBJ1-1, with unresolved D. The germline V gene encodes CDR1 MNHEY and CDR2 SVGAGI. V lost 4 bases and J 7 bases, leaving 10 bases between the germline ends. This CDR3 is built from 12 residues. This CDR3 reads CASSSPSGEAFF. The CDR3, as DNA: TGTGCCAGCAGTTCTCCTAGTGGTGAAGCTTTCTTT.

This chain joins TRBV7-2 and TRBJ2-1; TRBD1 agrees at 12 bases. CDR1 is SGHTA, CDR2 FQGNSA, per germline. The J segment lost 0 bases and the V segment lost 5 bases, leaving 5 bases of the junction unmatched. The CDR3 is 17 amino acids. CDR3 bases: TGTGCCAGCAGCCGGGACAGGGGGCTTAGCTCCTACAATGAGCAGTTCTTC. It yields the protein CASSRDRGLSSYNEQFF.

The rearrangement uses TRBV11-1 and TRBJ2-5; no reliable D call. The CDR3 consists of 11 residues. Between the trimmed V and J ends, which lost 4 bases and 5 bases, there was a span of 5 bases. CDR1 and CDR2 (germline): SGHAT, FQDESV (reference sequence). The CDR3, as DNA: TGTGCCAGCAGCTCGGCGGAGACCCAGTACTTC. It is translated as CASSSAETQYF.

V usage is TRBV6-6 and J usage is TRBJ2-6; no clear D gene. CDR1 and CDR2 from the germline V gene are MNHNY and SVGAGI (reference sequence). The V end lost 6 bases, the J end lost 1 base, and 10 bases lay between the germline ends. The CDR3 covers 15 residues. The CDR3 here is CASSQTKSGANVLTF. Written as DNA, the CDR3 is TGTGCCAGCAGCCAAACTAAATCTGGGGCCAACGTCCTGACTTTC.

The chain recombines TRBV29-1 with TRBJ2-2, with 8 nucleotides matching TRBD1. With 6 bases clipped from V and 2 bases from J, the junction kept 5 bases outside the gene matches. The CDR3 spans 14 residues. CDR1 and CDR2 (germline): SQVTM, ANQGSEA. CDR3 residues: CSVQGTGNTGELFF. The CDR3 DNA reads as TGCAGCGTCCAAGGGACAGGAAACACCGGGGAGCTGTTTTTT.

The V and J genes are TRBV6-1 and TRBJ2-2; a weak D match, TRBD2 (5 bases). This CDR3 has 16 amino acids. Germline CDR1 and CDR2: MNHNS and SASEGT. V lost 0 bases and J 1 base, leaving 9 bases between the germline ends. The CDR3 coding sequence is TGTGCCAGCAGTGAAGCAGCGGTTTGGAACACCGGGGAGCTGTTTTTT. Its translation: CASSEAAVWNTGELFF.

The chain combines TRBV30 with TRBJ1-2; D may be TRBD1 (5 bases). This CDR3 is 13 amino acids long. Germline CDR1 GTSNPN, CDR2 SVGIG (reference sequence). Deletions cut 4 bases from V and 3 bases from J, with 12 bases between. CDR3 coding DNA: TGTGCCTGGAATGGGCAGGGCCACTATGGCTACACCTTC. Residues: CAWNGQGHYGYTF.

This chain joins TRBV28 and TRBJ2-5; 11 positions match TRBD1. After removal of 8 bases from V and 5 bases from J, the junction contained 4 bases not matched to a gene. The V gene's germline CDR1 is MDHEN and CDR2 SYDVKM. This CDR3 has 13 residues. The DNA of the CDR3 is TGTGCCAGCGGGACAGGGGGTCGGGAGACCCAGTACTTC. Translating gives CASGTGGRETQYF.

This clone appeared a single time. The chain carries TRBV5-6 and TRBJ1-3; D not certain. Germline lookup yields CDR1 SGHDT and CDR2 YYEEEE. V lost 0 bases, J lost 1 base, and 8 bases lay in between. The CDR3 runs to 15 residues. The CDR3 DNA sequence: TGTGCCAGCAGCTTGGTCGCAAGTTCTGGAAACACCATATATTTT. This sequence encodes CASSLVASSGNTIYF.

This chain uses TRBV30 with TRBJ2-1, with 7 bases identical to TRBD2. This CDR3 is 13 amino acids long. Germline V gene sequence: CDR1 GTSNPN, CDR2 SVGIG (reference sequence). Trimming at V came to 0 bases and at J to 11 bases, leaving 7 bases not matched to a gene. The chain's CDR3 is CAWSVAPSGQQFF. CDR3 nucleotide sequence: TGTGCCTGGAGTGTGGCTCCTAGCGGCCAGCAGTTCTTC.

This clone showed up just a few times. The chain combines TRBV5-1 with TRBJ2-7; a possible D gene is TRBD1 (5 bases). The CDR3 sequence is 15 residues long. Germline-derived CDR1 and CDR2 are SGHRS and YFSETQ. Trimming left V 0 bases short and J 0 bases short, with 10 bases between. This chain's CDR3 is CASSLAPDSSYEQYF. Here the CDR3 DNA reads TGCGCCAGCAGCTTGGCCCCCGACAGCTCCTACGAGCAGTACTTC.

This chain joins TRBV7-9 and TRBJ2-5; 10 nucleotides line up with TRBD2. The CDR3 has 13 amino acids. Germline CDR1 is SEHNR and CDR2 is FQNEAQ (reference sequence). Trimming took 4 bases from V and 4 from J; bases not matched to a gene: 0. CDR3 coding DNA: TGTGCCAGCAGCTCTAGCGGGGGAGAGACCCAGTACTTC. It codes for CASSSSGGETQYF.

The V gene is TRBV6-5, the J gene TRBJ1-4; tentative D call: TRBD1 (5 bases). This CDR3 spans 13 amino acids. CDR1 MNHEY and CDR2 SVGAGI come from the germline V gene. The V end lost 2 bases, the J end lost 6 bases, and 7 bases lay between the germline ends. CDR3 loop: CASSYQTDEKLFF. In DNA, the CDR3 is TGTGCCAGCAGTTACCAGACAGATGAAAAACTGTTTTTT.

V usage is TRBV27 and J usage is TRBJ2-3; 10 bases line up with TRBD2. V was pared by 2 bases and J by 2 bases, with 10 bases of the junction left unmatched. The length of the CDR3 is 18 residues. Germline V gene data show CDR1 as MNHEY and CDR2 as SMNVEV (reference sequence). CDR3 in DNA: TGTGCCAGCAGTTTACGTAGGCTAGCGGGGGCCTTCACAGATACGCAGTATTTT. It translates to CASSLRRLAGAFTDTQYF.

The rearrangement uses TRBV11-2 and TRBJ1-1; D call uncertain. Per the germline V gene, CDR1 is SGHAT and CDR2 is FQNNGV. This CDR3 is built from 13 residues. V was shortened by 5 bases and J by 2 bases, with 9 bases between the two germline ends. The CDR3 sequence: CASSPTANTEAFF. The CDR3 DNA sequence: TGTGCCAGCAGCCCGACGGCAAACACTGAAGCTTTCTTT. The entire variable domain, with the rest obtained from reference TRBV11-2 and TRBJ1-1, is as follows: EAGVAQSPRYKIIEKRQSVAFWCNPISGHATLYWYQQILGQGPKLLIQFQNNGVVDDSQLPKDRFSAERLKGVDSTLKIQPAKLEDSAVYLCASSPTANTEAFFGQGTRLTVV.

The rearrangement uses TRBV2 and TRBJ2-1, with TRBD2 identical over 11 bases. The CDR3 is 15 residues long. The germline V gene has CDR1 SNHLY and CDR2 FYNNEI. The ends lost 6 bases at V and 0 bases at J; junction bases unmatched: 1. Here the CDR3 reads CASRGLAGSYNEQFF. CDR3 bases: TGTGCCAGCAGAGGACTAGCGGGCTCCTACAATGAGCAGTTCTTC.

The gene calls are TRBV4-1 and TRBJ1-1, with D hard to call. V lost 6 bases to trimming and J lost 6 bases, with 20 bases between them. The CDR3 is 15 residues long. Germline lookup yields CDR1 MGHRA and CDR2 YSYEKL. CDR3: CASRTLRSIGAEAFF. The CDR3, as DNA: TGCGCCAGCAGGACCCTTCGATCGATTGGAGCTGAAGCTTTCTTT.

On this clone: The junction differs from germline at one of its ends, possibly a read error. The chain uses TRBV15 and TRBJ2-7; D uncertain. Germline V gene sequence: CDR1 LNHNV, CDR2 YYDKDF (reference sequence). CDR3 size: 13 residues. CDR3 sequence: CATSRDSAYEQYF. CDR3 nucleotide sequence: TGTGCCACCAGCCGAGACTCGGCCTACGAGCAGTACTTC.

The genes are TRBV30 and TRBJ1-5; 9 bases align to TRBD1. After removal of 3 bases from V and 3 bases from J, the junction contained 9 bases not matched to a gene. The CDR3 spans 16 residues. Germline values: CDR1 GTSNPN, CDR2 SVGIG (reference sequence). The CDR3 nucleotides read TGTGCCTGGAGCCCGGACAGGGGCATAATCAATCAGCCCCAGCATTTT. It encodes CAWSPDRGIINQPQHF.

V and J are TRBV11-1 and TRBJ2-2; 7 positions match TRBD1. Unmatched junction bases numbered 8, after V lost 6 bases and J lost 4 bases. Germline V gives CDR1 SGHAT, CDR2 FQDESV (reference sequence). This CDR3 contains 15 residues. The CDR3 loop reads CASSRDRVGTGELFF. In DNA form, the CDR3 reads TGTGCCAGCAGTAGAGACAGGGTGGGCACCGGGGAGCTGTTTTTT.